These 20 T cell receptor beta chains were sequenced from one sample in a study of memory CD4+ T cells and cytomegalovirus serostatus. Here immunoSEQ multiplex PCR was the method, and the copy in TCRdb shows in-frame clones only, minus some. This table has around 25,000 clones, roughly three quarters appearing once. The sort gate was single viable CD3+CD4+CD8-CD45RO+ cells for memory CD4+ T cells. The sequenced sample was memory CD4+ T cells from blood. All receptors come from an adult in good health and CMV-seronegative.

This clone occurred once. The CDR3 nucleotides read TGTGCCAGCAGTTTAAATGATAAGGGTTATGGCTACACCTTC. Translated, it gives CASSLNDKGYGYTF. V gene TRBV28 combines with J gene TRBJ1-2; unclear D gene. The germline V and J ends were trimmed by 2 bases and 5 bases, with 12 bases remaining between them. Germline V gene data show CDR1 as MDHEN and CDR2 as SYDVKM. The CDR3 is made up of 14 amino acids.

V gene TRBV7-9 combines with J gene TRBJ2-5; either TRBD1 or TRBD2 may supply D (6 bases each). Germline V gene lookup returns CDR1 SEHNR and CDR2 FQNEAQ (reference sequence). There are 15 residues in the CDR3. The V end was cut by 2 bases, the J end by 5 bases, with 15 bases between. The CDR3 bases are TGTGCCAGCAGCTTAAATTGGGGGGACATGGAGACCCAGTACTTC. The encoded protein is CASSLNWGDMETQYF.

The chain combines TRBV7-3 with TRBJ2-3; D is unresolved. Trimming removed 1 base at V and 0 bases at J, with 5 bases between. The length of the CDR3 is 14 residues. CDR1 and CDR2 from the germline V gene are SGHTA and FQGTGA. The CDR3 sequence: CASSLNPSTDTQYF. CDR3 bases: TGTGCCAGCAGCTTAAATCCCAGCACAGATACGCAGTATTTT.

This clone was seen only a few times. This chain joins TRBV7-2 and TRBJ1-3; 8 bases agree with TRBD1. The CDR3 has 15 residues. The trim removed 5 bases at V and 4 bases at J, leaving 7 bases unmatched. Germline V gene sequence: CDR1 SGHTA, CDR2 FQGNSA. The CDR3 nucleotides read TGTGCCAGCAGCCTAAACAGGGGGTACGGAAACACCATATATTTT. Residues: CASSLNRGYGNTIYF.

The V gene is TRBV27, the J gene TRBJ2-7; D is undetermined. From germline, CDR1 is MNHEY and CDR2 SMNVEV (reference sequence). The CDR3 consists of 10 residues. Trimming pared 5 bases from V and 4 bases from J, leaving 3 bases between. The CDR3 loop is CASSPYEQYF. In DNA form, the CDR3 reads TGTGCCAGCAGTCCTTACGAGCAGTACTTC.

This chain joins TRBV5-1 and TRBJ2-5; 11 nucleotides line up with TRBD1. V trimming: 6 bases; J trimming: 5 bases; junction bases outside the gene matches: 9. Germline V gene lookup returns CDR1 SGHRS and CDR2 YFSETQ. The CDR3 totals 15 residues. CDR3 loop: CASNYGTGGGETQYF. CDR3 coding DNA: TGCGCCAGCAACTATGGGACAGGGGGAGGGGAGACCCAGTACTTC.

The chain couples TRBV11-3 to TRBJ2-2, with 7 bases identical to TRBD1. Per germline, CDR1 SGHNT and CDR2 YENEEA. CDR3 length: 16 residues. V trimming: 1 base; J trimming: 1 base; junction bases outside the gene matches: 3. CDR3 region: CASSLGQGWNTGELFF. CDR3 in DNA: TGTGCCAGCAGCTTAGGACAGGGATGGAACACCGGGGAGCTGTTTTTT.

By sample share, this clone is medium-sized. This rearrangement joins TRBV25-1 to TRBJ1-1; D unresolved. Trimming left V 4 bases short and J 4 bases short, with 4 bases between. The V gene's germline CDR1 is MGHDK and CDR2 SYGVNS. The CDR3 spans 11 residues. The DNA of the CDR3 is TGTGCCAGCAGTGCGGGCACTGAAGCTTTCTTT. Protein: CASSAGTEAFF.

V gene TRBV19 combines with J gene TRBJ2-2; 9 bases align to TRBD2. This CDR3 contains 17 residues. CDR1 is LNHDA, CDR2 SQIVND, per germline (reference sequence). With V trimmed by 1 base and J by 4 bases, 7 bases remained unmatched. The CDR3, as DNA: TGTGCCAGTAGTATAGTCGCGGGGGGGCCCAGCACCGGGGAGCTGTTTTTT. Amino acids: CASSIVAGGPSTGELFF.

The J gene is TRBJ2-5, the V gene TRBV18; D possibly corresponds to TRBD1 (5 bases). This CDR3 is built from 13 residues. Germline CDR1 is KGHSH and CDR2 is LQKENI. The ends were cut back, 4 bases at V and 5 bases at J, with 11 bases in the middle. CDR3 protein: CASSLTGVETQYF. Written as DNA, the CDR3 is TGTGCCAGCTCACTTACAGGTGTCGAGACCCAGTACTTC.

This clone was observed once. The chain couples TRBV5-1 to TRBJ2-1; 11 nucleotides line up with TRBD2. This CDR3 is 16 amino acids long. The germline V gene has CDR1 SGHRS and CDR2 YFSETQ. With V trimmed by 0 bases and J by 6 bases, 5 bases remained unmatched. CDR3 protein: CASSLAASGRPNEQFF. CDR3 sequence (DNA): TGCGCCAGCAGCTTGGCGGCTAGCGGGAGGCCCAATGAGCAGTTCTTC. Using reference TRBV5-1 and TRBJ2-1 for the parts outside the CDR3, the full variable domain is KAGVTQTPRYLIKTRGQQVTLSCSPISGHRSVSWYQQTPGQGLQFLFEYFSETQRNKGNFPGRFSGRQFSNSRSEMNVSTLELGDSALYLCASSLAASGRPNEQFFGPGTRLTVL.

The chain combines TRBV5-6 with TRBJ1-2; D gene uncertain. The CDR3 is 13 residues long. V shed 0 bases and J shed 3 bases, with 6 bases lying between them. Germline CDR1 SGHDT, CDR2 YYEEEE. CDR3 sequence: CASSLGQYYGYTF. In nucleotides, the CDR3 is TGTGCCAGCAGCTTGGGTCAGTACTATGGCTACACCTTC. Variable domain in full (rest from reference TRBV5-6 and TRBJ1-2): DAGVTQSPTHLIKTRGQQVTLRCSPKSGHDTVSWYQQALGQGPQFIFQYYEEEERQRGNFPDRFSGHQFPNYSSELNVNALLLGDSALYLCASSLGQYYGYTFGSGTRLTVV.

This chain joins TRBV4-3 and TRBJ1-1; possibly TRBD1 for D (5 bases). The CDR3 runs to 14 residues. CDR1 is LGHNA and CDR2 is YSLEER in the germline V gene. V lost 8 bases, J lost 7 bases, and 20 bases lay in between. The chain's CDR3 is CASGKGVGQGEAFF. The CDR3 DNA sequence: TGCGCCAGCGGTAAAGGGGTCGGGCAAGGTGAAGCTTTCTTT.

The J gene is TRBJ2-7, the V gene TRBV5-4; D perhaps matches TRBD2 (6 bases). CDR1 and CDR2 (germline): SGHNT, YYREEE (reference sequence). The CDR3 extends over 16 amino acids. Trimming took 4 bases from V and 0 from J, leaving 17 bases between them. CDR3 amino acids: CASSPGGSGSSYEQYF. The CDR3 nucleotides read TGTGCCAGCAGCCCCGGAGGGAGCGGTAGCTCCTACGAGCAGTACTTC.

This clone was counted between two and nine times. The chain is built from TRBV14 and TRBJ2-5, with D hard to call. Germline assignment: CDR1 SGHDN and CDR2 FVKESK. The CDR3 spans 14 residues. Trimming shortened V by 1 base and J by 5 bases, and 11 bases separated the two germline ends. For the CDR3, the DNA is TGTGCCAGCAGCCAAGGTGCCCGGTCGGAGACCCAGTACTTC. It is translated as CASSQGARSETQYF.

This clone showed up just a few times. The rearrangement joins TRBV28 to TRBJ2-7; TRBD2 aligns across 7 bases. Germline V CDR1 and CDR2: MDHEN, SYDVKM. The ends lost 11 bases at V and 0 bases at J; junction bases unmatched: 10. The CDR3 covers 14 residues. This chain's CDR3 is CAVGRAGNSYEQYF. CDR3 nucleotide sequence: TGTGCCGTGGGCCGAGCGGGAAACTCCTACGAGCAGTACTTC.

This chain joins TRBV29-1 and TRBJ2-1; the match to TRBD2 covers 12 bases. V shed 6 bases, J shed 3 bases, and the junction held 6 bases outside the gene matches. The CDR3 sequence is 15 residues long. In germline, CDR1 is SQVTM, CDR2 ANQGSEA. CDR3 DNA: TGCAGCGTACCGGGACTAGCGGGTTTCTACAATGAGCAGTTCTTC. This codes for CSVPGLAGFYNEQFF.

The chain couples TRBV5-1 to TRBJ2-3, with 7 bases identical to TRBD2. The ends lost 7 bases at V and 5 bases at J; junction bases unmatched: 16. The CDR3 sequence is 16 residues long. Germline lookup yields CDR1 SGHRS and CDR2 YFSETQ. The CDR3: CASSLGEGREGDTQYF. Here the CDR3 DNA reads TGCGCCAGCTCATTGGGAGAGGGAAGGGAGGGAGATACGCAGTATTTT.

The chain recombines TRBV5-1 with TRBJ2-5, with TRBD2 identical over 8 bases. V dropped 7 bases and J dropped 5; count of bases not matched to a gene: 10. This CDR3 is 14 amino acids long. Germline CDR1 and CDR2: SGHRS and YFSETQ. The CDR3 sequence: CASSTGGSGETQYF. The CDR3 DNA is TGCGCCAGCTCCACGGGAGGGTCGGGGGAGACCCAGTACTTC.

This chain joins TRBV28 and TRBJ2-4, with 10 nucleotides matching TRBD2. The germline CDR1 and CDR2 sequences are MDHEN and SYDVKM. V dropped 3 bases and J dropped 8; count of bases not matched to a gene: 10. The length of the CDR3 is 16 residues. The CDR3 region has the DNA TGTGCCAGCAGTTTTTCCGAGCGGGAGGGCCCGGACATTCAGTACTTC. Residues: CASSFSEREGPDIQYF.